This T cell receptor beta chain derives from a study of T-cell memory formation after mild COVID-19. This clonotype has only a few counts. A clone one base away is much larger, so this may be a read error. The CDR3 is 14 residues long. Per germline, CDR1 MNHEY and CDR2 SMNVEV (reference sequence). Each CDR3 protein is one row after TCRdb ran MiXCR on the 5' RACE reads. The sample gives 390,000 or so distinct CDR3 sequences, roughly 15% of which show up once; 20% to 25% is in the top ten. Sequenced material: PBMCs or a T cell subset sorted from them (not recorded which). This chain joins TRBV27 and TRBJ2-1; weak D call: TRBD1 (6 bases). The clonotype originates from a man between 18 and 29 years old who had mild COVID-19 (a few samples of this study predate the infection). Cell type and time point are not known. Here the CDR3 reads CASSEDSSYTEQFF. CDR3 sequence (DNA): TGTGCCAGCAGTGAGGACAGCTCCTACACTGAGCAGTTCTTC.